This T cell receptor beta chain was profiled in a study of T cell responses to AZD1222 COVID-19 vaccine (dated by TCRdb to the early 2020s). Broadly, across the study: A total of 240 or so trial participants underwent TCR sequencing, of whom nearly 210 had received two doses of AZD1222 and 26 had received two doses of the MenACWY control vaccine. Enrollment into the trials was organized by age into subgroups of 18-55, 56-69 and 70-plus years, and those subgroups contained around 150, 28 and 57 TCR-sequenced participants, respectively.

The research as a whole found: Vaccine-associated CD4 TCRs spanned the whole spike protein, with dominant responses in regions 160-218 and 743-854. Participants were mostly white British, with more females than males. The authors suggested clonal diversity may have been underestimated. In the small 56-69-year group, the increase in depth fell short of significance, most likely because of low power. Conclusions about previously exposed vaccinees were limited because only a handful of AZD1222 recipients were SARS-CoV-2 seropositive at baseline. Reportedly, close to half of the unique spike-specific TCRs recognized epitopes lying outside the regions that are mutated in the B.1.351 and B.1.1.7 variants. After two AZD1222 doses, both the breadth and the depth of spike-specific TCRs were significantly higher than at day 0 and than in MenACWY recipients. No day 14 peak-response samples were available, so repertoires were characterized only after the peak T cell response.

As concerns this clone: Its antigen remains unidentified. Base-call qualities are not available, and no considerably larger clone is one nucleotide away. The sample contains more than one DNA sequence encoding this CDR3.

The CDR3 regions of human TCRbeta chains were analyzed by immunosequencing. The authors processed their data as follows. TCRs in the repertoires were matched against a reference library of SARS-CoV-2-specific TCRs that had been generated with the MIRA antigen-specificity platform. Breadth was defined as the fraction of unique TCRs that were SARS-CoV-2-associated. Depth was defined as the fraction of total T cells that were SARS-CoV-2-associated. Using the MIRA data, every spike-specific TCR was mapped to the spike region that the TCR reacted to and assigned to either a CD4 or a CD8 class. Log10-transformed breadth and depth values were compared by one-way ANOVA with Sidak's multiple comparisons tests. The table was pulled from immuneACCESS by TCRdb, which kept in-frame rearrangements only. Such tables lose some clones; where checked, under half of the loss comes from unresolved V genes, and the rest has no known cause. V and J calls and clone size are given by that table; D and trimming were obtained from the DNA. The sample contains around 100,000 clones, about 91% of them found a single time. About 6.5% of the sample is in the top ten clones.

The time point tag for this specimen amounts to: about 28 days (+/-7) after the second vaccine dose. AZD1222 recipients given second doses at about 4 weeks or at about 12 weeks were pooled, since spike-specific TCR depth and breadth were not found to differ between the two schedules. Samples from vaccinated people were obtained from the UK trials COV001 and COV002, which included a single-blind randomized controlled phase 2/3 trial of AZD1222 (ChAdOx1 nCoV-19) in healthy adults. For TCRbeta chain sequencing, PBMC samples from trial participants were taken at day 0 and at day 28 after the second dose. V is reduced by 0 bases and J by 0 bases, leaving a spacing of 10 bases between them. Inclusive of the bounding cysteine and phenylalanine, the CDR3 is 16 residues long. Only CDR3 DNA is held: 48 bases, read in frame from base 1. In the germline V gene, CDR1 corresponds to SGHRS and CDR2 to YFSETQ.

Sequencing used peripheral blood, obtained 28 days after the second AZD1222 dose. The sequence is built from TRBV5-1 and TRBJ2-1; the D gene is possibly TRBD2, with 6 bases matching. The TCR comes from an adult who received the AZD1222 COVID-19 vaccine. The base sequence is TGCGCCAGCAGCTTGGTCGCGGGGAGCTCCTACAATGAGCAGTTCTTC. Its protein product is CASSLVAGSSYNEQFF.